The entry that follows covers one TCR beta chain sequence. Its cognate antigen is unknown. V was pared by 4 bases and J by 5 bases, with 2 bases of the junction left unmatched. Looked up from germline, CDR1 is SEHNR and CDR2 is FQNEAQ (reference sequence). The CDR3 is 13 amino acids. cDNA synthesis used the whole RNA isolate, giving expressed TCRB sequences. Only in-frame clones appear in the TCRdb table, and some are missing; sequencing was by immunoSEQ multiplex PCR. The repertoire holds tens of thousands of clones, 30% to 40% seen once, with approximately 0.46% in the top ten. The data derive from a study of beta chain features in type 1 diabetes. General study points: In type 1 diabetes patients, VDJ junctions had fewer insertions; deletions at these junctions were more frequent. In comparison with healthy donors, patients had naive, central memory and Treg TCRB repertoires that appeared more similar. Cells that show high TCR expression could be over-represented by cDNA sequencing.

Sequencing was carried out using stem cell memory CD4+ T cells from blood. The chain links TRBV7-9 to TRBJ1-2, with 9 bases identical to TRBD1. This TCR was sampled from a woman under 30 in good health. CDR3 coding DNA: TGTGCCAGCAGCTCGGGACAGGGATATGGCTACACCTTC. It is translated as CASSSGQGYGYTF.